The rows below give T cell receptor beta chains drawn from one sample of a study of beta chain features in type 1 diabetes. The table came from immunoSEQ multiplex PCR; TCRdb's copy has only in-frame clones and leaves some out. Of roughly 340,000 clones listed, around 12% are singletons. What was sequenced was naive CD4+ T cells from blood. The source of these receptors is a woman aged 18-29 years with type 1 diabetes. The CDR3 runs from the conserved cysteine through the conserved F or W. A D gene is named only where the DNA matches it firmly. Not every row has a clone size; where given, it reads once, few, many or a size class.

clone size,CDR3 length,D gene,J gene,V gene,CDR3 DNA,CDR3 protein
.,14,TRBD1,TRBJ2-3,TRBV29-1,TGCAGCGTTGAAGGGGGACAGGGGGCAGATACGCAGTATTTT,CSVEGGQGADTQYF
few,14,.,TRBJ1-1,TRBV4-3,TGCGCCAGCAGCCGGATTACAAGAGGCACTGAAGCTTTCTTT,CASSRITRGTEAFF
.,14,TRBD2,TRBJ2-1,TRBV18,TGTGCCAGCCACGGACTAGCGGGAGTCGGTGAGCAGTTCTTC,CASHGLAGVGEQFF
.,15,.,TRBJ2-3,TRBV14,TGTGCCAGCAGCCAAGACCGACAGGTAACAGATACGCAGTATTTT,CASSQDRQVTDTQYF
.,18,.,TRBJ1-1,TRBV4-3,TGCGCCAGCAGCCAAGATGCGGGGGGCAGGCCGGAGAACACTGAAGCTTTCTTT,CASSQDAGGRPENTEAFF
few,15,.,TRBJ1-5,TRBV9,TGTGCCAGCAGCGTATCAGGGGCGTTGGGTCAGCCCCAGCATTTT,CASSVSGALGQPQHF
.,16,.,TRBJ1-4,TRBV9,TGTGCCAGCAGCGTGACAGGATATTCAACTAATGAAAAACTGTTTTTT,CASSVTGYSTNEKLFF
few,13,.,TRBJ1-3,TRBV4-1,TGCGCCAGCAGCCAGAGAACTGGAAACACCATATATTTT,CASSQRTGNTIYF
.,16,TRBD2,TRBJ2-2,TRBV7-2,TGTGCCAGCAGCTTAGTTACTAGCGCGAACACCGGGGAGCTGTTTTTT,CASSLVTSANTGELFF
.,14,.,TRBJ2-5,TRBV5-1,TGCGCCAGCAGCCCAGCTCCGGGGGAGGAGACCCAGTACTTC,CASSPAPGEETQYF